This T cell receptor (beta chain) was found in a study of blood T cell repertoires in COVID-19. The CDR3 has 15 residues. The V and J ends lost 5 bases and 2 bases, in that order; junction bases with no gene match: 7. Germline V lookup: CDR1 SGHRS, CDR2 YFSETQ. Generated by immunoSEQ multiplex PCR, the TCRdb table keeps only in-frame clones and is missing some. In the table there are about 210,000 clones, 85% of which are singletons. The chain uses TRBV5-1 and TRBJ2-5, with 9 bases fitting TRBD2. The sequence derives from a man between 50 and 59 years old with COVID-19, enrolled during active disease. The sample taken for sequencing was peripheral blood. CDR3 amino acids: CASRQMRGGQETQYF. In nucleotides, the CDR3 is TGCGCCAGCAGGCAGATGCGGGGGGGTCAAGAGACCCAGTACTTC.